This entry is about one TCR beta chain. No cognate antigen has been identified for it. No base quality values were provided; no much bigger clone lies one nucleotide off. To prepare the library, the immunoSEQ multiplex PCR assay was applied. Rearranged TCR beta chain sequences were amplified using the hsTCRB Kit according to the manufacturer's protocol. An Illumina MiSeq was used to sequence the TCRB libraries. As for the original processing: Demultiplexing, trimming and gene mapping were performed with the kit vendor's proprietary platform. TCRdb took this table from immuneACCESS and kept in-frame rearrangements with V and J called. Such tables lack part of the clones; where checked against another copy, unresolved V genes explain under half of the gap, and the rest is unexplained. The DNA gave D and trimming, while V, J and clone size come from that table. The sample table holds about 51,000 clones, of which over 65% were seen once. The ten largest clones capture 1.8% of the sample.

Inclusive of the bounding cysteine and phenylalanine, the CDR3 is 13 residues long. Only the CDR3 part of the read is kept: 39 bases, read in frame from the first base. The germline V gene sets CDR1 to KGHSH and CDR2 to LQKENI. The V and J ends are trimmed by 4 bases and 4 bases, leaving 8 bases between them. The sample is drawn from a study of a mutant IDH1 vaccine in newly diagnosed glioma (TCRdb year 2021). General notes on the study: Of the 25 to 40 treated patients, approximately 62% were male and around 40% were female, and the mean age was around 40 years. Prior to enrollment, patients had been given standard therapy consisting of radiotherapy alone, temozolomide alone, or radiochemotherapy with temozolomide, with the combination given to most patients. Peripheral blood samples were drawn at six visits, namely V03 (baseline), V05, V07, V10, V12 and V13. Longitudinal TCRB deep sequencing was performed for fewer than 30 treated patients wherever samples were available for exploratory analyses. The study at large found these results: Immune responses induced by the vaccine were seen in over 80% of patients across multiple MHC alleles. It was noted by the authors that analyses of patient blood samples could not be reproduced owing to sample limitations. No apparent relationship was observed between pseudoprogression and alterations in the top peripheral T cell clonotypes detected by TCRB sequencing. PBMC samples for TCRB deep sequencing were selected based on availability.

The time point label on this specimen signifies: baseline, week 1 (first vaccination visit). Taken with the paper, the label for treatment or condition translates to: pre-vaccination baseline after standard-of-care therapy. Newly diagnosed WHO grade 3 or 4 IDH1-mutant astrocytomas showing loss of nuclear ATRX were present in the donors. The samples were drawn from NOA16, a multicentre, single-arm, open-label phase I trial in Germany that tested a mutant IDH1 peptide vaccine in humans for the first time. Blood drawn at visit V03 was used as the baseline sample for immunogenicity testing. Genomic DNA for TCRB sequencing was isolated from EDTA blood with the DNeasy Blood and Tissue Kit.

The V and J segments used are TRBV18 and TRBJ1-5; no D segment can be confidently identified. The specimen was PBMCs, collected from a glioma patient treated with radiotherapy, temozolomide or both. The TCR comes from a woman between 35 and 50 years old with glioma. The DNA is TGTGCCAGCTCACGAGCAGATAATCAGCCCCAGCATTTT. It translates as CASSRADNQPQHF.